The 5 T cell receptor beta chains presented below share a single source sample, sequenced in a study of cytomegalovirus exposure and HLA in healthy donors. The study ran its PCR with 60 Vbeta and 13 Jbeta primers. The protocol was immunoSEQ multiplex PCR, while the TCRdb copy is restricted to in-frame clones and leaves out a portion. The data hold 90,000 to 100,000 clones, with roughly 77% observed a single time. Sample: PBMCs. Source of these receptors: a man between 40 and 49 years old in good health and CMV-seronegative.

The chain combines TRBV18 with TRBJ1-6, with D possibly matching TRBD1 (6 bases). V lost 1 base and J lost 6, with 10 bases in between. Germline CDR1 and CDR2: KGHSH and LQKENI. The CDR3 is 15 amino acids. The CDR3: CASSPRGQPNSPLHF. The CDR3, as DNA: TGTGCCAGCTCACCACGAGGACAGCCTAATTCACCCCTCCACTTT. Filled out from reference TRBV18 and TRBJ1-6, the complete variable domain reads NAGVMQNPRHLVRRRGQEARLRCSPMKGHSHVYWYRQLPEEGLKFMVYLQKENIIDESGMPKERFSAEFPKEGPSILRIQQVVRGDSAAYFCASSPRGQPNSPLHFGNGTRLTVT.

The J gene is TRBJ2-7, the V gene TRBV5-4; D gene unclear. CDR1 is SGHNT, CDR2 YYREEE, per germline (reference sequence). The CDR3 is made up of 12 amino acids. V was trimmed by 4 bases and J by 2 bases, leaving 7 bases between them. CDR3 in DNA: TGTGCCAGCAGCATCGACACCTACGAGCAGTACTTC. Residues: CASSIDTYEQYF.

This chain uses TRBV11-2 with TRBJ1-1; 7 positions agree with TRBD1. Trimming removed 5 bases from V and 5 bases from J; junction bases left unmatched: 5. The CDR3 is made up of 13 amino acids. Germline V gives CDR1 SGHAT, CDR2 FQNNGV. In nucleotides, the CDR3 is TGTGCCAGCAGCCGAGACAGGGAAACTGAAGCTTTCTTT. This gives the protein CASSRDRETEAFF.

This clone was counted only a few times. The chain uses TRBV7-2 and TRBJ2-1, with TRBD2 matching 7 bases. The V and J ends lost 2 bases and 4 bases, in that order; junction bases with no gene match: 14. Germline CDR1 is SGHTA and CDR2 is FQGNSA. The CDR3 is made up of 18 amino acids. CDR3 in amino acids: CASSLIVRLAAIYNEQFF. CDR3 in DNA: TGTGCCAGCAGCTTAATCGTGCGGCTAGCGGCGATTTACAATGAGCAGTTCTTC.

J is TRBJ2-3 and V is TRBV5-1, with 11 bases matching TRBD2. This CDR3 region has 15 residues. Germline CDR1 SGHRS, CDR2 YFSETQ. Trimming cost V 1 base and J 6 bases; bases outside gene matches: 4. The CDR3 is CASSLRASGGDTQYF. The CDR3 DNA reads TGCGCCAGCAGCTTGAGGGCTAGCGGGGGGGATACGCAGTATTTT.